This entry lists 20 T cell receptor beta chains sequenced from one sample in a study of cytomegalovirus exposure and HLA in healthy donors. The assay was immunoSEQ multiplex PCR, and TCRdb's table has in-frame clones only and misses some. The sample records 90,000 to 110,000 clones, roughly 86% being singletons. What was sequenced was PBMCs. These receptors all stem from a woman between 18 and 30 years old in good health and CMV-seronegative.

The chain uses TRBV7-3 and TRBJ2-7; 7 positions match TRBD2. V was clipped by 3 bases and J by 3 bases; unmatched bases: 8. The CDR3 has 15 residues. CDR1 is SGHTA and CDR2 is FQGTGA in the germline V gene. DNA of the CDR3: TGTGCCAGCAGCTTGGGCGGGGGAGGGAGCTACGAGCAGTACTTC. Its translation is CASSLGGGGSYEQYF.

This chain uses TRBV19 with TRBJ2-1; maybe TRBD1 (6 bases). V was clipped by 7 bases and J by 8 bases, with 15 bases between them. Germline lookup yields CDR1 LNHDA and CDR2 SQIVND (reference sequence). The CDR3 length is 13 residues. This CDR3 is CASTMRGWDEQFF. The DNA for the CDR3 is TGTGCCAGTACCATGAGGGGGTGGGATGAGCAGTTCTTC.

The gene calls are TRBV5-1 and TRBJ2-5; 8 nucleotides align to TRBD1. The J segment lost 3 bases and the V segment lost 4 bases, leaving 8 bases of the junction unmatched. Looked up from germline, CDR1 is SGHRS and CDR2 is YFSETQ. The CDR3 extends over 15 amino acids. CDR3 protein: CASSMFQGAEETQYF. The DNA for the CDR3 is TGCGCCAGCAGCATGTTTCAGGGGGCAGAAGAGACCCAGTACTTC.

The chain links TRBV7-9 to TRBJ2-1; D ambiguous. This CDR3 is built from 13 residues. V lost 5 bases, J lost 3 bases, and 8 bases lay in between. In germline, CDR1 is SEHNR, CDR2 FQNEAQ (reference sequence). CDR3 protein: CASSEQSYNEQFF. DNA of the CDR3: TGTGCCAGCAGCGAACAGAGCTACAATGAGCAGTTCTTC.

This clone has a single count. V gene TRBV14 combines with J gene TRBJ2-1; D call uncertain. V dropped 0 bases and J dropped 5 bases, with 11 bases sitting between them. The germline V gene encodes CDR1 SGHDN and CDR2 FVKESK. The CDR3 sequence is 15 residues long. CDR3 DNA: TGTGCCAGCAGCCAAGATCAACTATTCAACAATGAGCAGTTCTTC. This encodes CASSQDQLFNNEQFF.

V usage is TRBV7-8 and J usage is TRBJ1-5; TRBD1 agrees at 9 bases. The CDR3 has 16 residues. CDR1 SGHVS and CDR2 FQNEAQ come from the germline V gene. The V and J ends lost 1 base and 7 bases, in that order; junction bases with no gene match: 8. The CDR3 loop reads CASSLEGTGTRQPQHF. As DNA, the CDR3 is TGTGCCAGCAGCTTAGAAGGGACAGGGACCCGACAGCCCCAGCATTTT.

This chain uses TRBV11-2 with TRBJ2-3; perhaps TRBD1 as D (5 bases). Trimming stripped 7 bases from V and 2 bases from J, with 16 bases between. The CDR3 is made up of 15 amino acids. The germline V gene encodes CDR1 SGHAT and CDR2 FQNNGV. CDR3 sequence (DNA): TGTGCCAGCACCGAAACAGGCAGAACCACAGATACGCAGTATTTT. Residues: CASTETGRTTDTQYF.

In regard to this clone: One end of the junction does not line up with germline, which may come from a read error. This sample also contains other DNA sequences that code for the same CDR3. The chain combines TRBV30 with TRBJ1-2; D perhaps matches TRBD1 (5 bases). From germline, CDR1 is GTSNPN and CDR2 SVGIG (reference sequence). The CDR3 spans 14 residues. The DNA of the CDR3 is TGCGCCTGGAGTGTACAAGGGGTCGTGTATGGCTACACCTTC. Translation: CAWSVQGVVYGYTF.

The rearrangement links TRBV16 to TRBJ1-3; perhaps TRBD1 as D (5 bases). V lost 4 bases to trimming and J lost 0 bases, with 10 bases between them. This CDR3 is 15 amino acids long. Germline V gene lookup returns CDR1 KGHSY and CDR2 FQNENV. CDR3 amino acids: CASSRRQSSGNTIYF. CDR3 sequence (DNA): TGTGCCAGCAGCCGCCGACAGTCCTCTGGAAACACCATATATTTT.

DNA of the CDR3: TGTGCCATCAATACACAGGGAACCGGGGAGCTGTTTTTT. It yields the protein CAINTQGTGELFF. The chain combines TRBV10-3 with TRBJ2-2, with D possibly TRBD1 on 6 matching bases. V dropped 7 bases and J dropped 5 bases, with 11 bases sitting between them. CDR1 and CDR2 (germline): ENHRY, SYGVKD. CDR3 length: 13 residues.

V and J are TRBV18 and TRBJ2-1; 7 bases fit TRBD1. Germline lookup yields CDR1 KGHSH and CDR2 LQKENI. Trimming took 3 bases from V and 0 from J; bases not matched to a gene: 2. There are 15 residues in the CDR3. For the CDR3, the DNA is TGTGCCAGCTCACCCAGACAGGGCTCCTACAATGAGCAGTTCTTC. It yields the protein CASSPRQGSYNEQFF.

V is TRBV7-9 and J is TRBJ2-7, with TRBD1 matching over 7 bases. Trimming cost V 5 bases and J 0 bases; bases outside gene matches: 7. CDR3 size: 15 residues. Germline values: CDR1 SEHNR, CDR2 FQNEAQ (reference sequence). The CDR3 region is CASSRTGVLSYEQYF. The DNA of the CDR3 is TGTGCCAGCAGCCGTACAGGGGTACTCTCCTACGAGCAGTACTTC.

V gene TRBV27 combines with J gene TRBJ1-5, with D possibly being TRBD1 (5 bases). V lost 6 bases, J lost 6 bases, and 15 bases lay in between. Germline V gene data show CDR1 as MNHEY and CDR2 as SMNVEV (reference sequence). This CDR3 spans 14 amino acids. Here the CDR3 reads CASSSRGGSQPQHF. DNA for the CDR3: TGTGCCAGCAGCTCGCGGGGGGGGAGTCAGCCCCAGCATTTT.

The genes are TRBV7-9 and TRBJ2-2; 10 positions match TRBD2. Trimming at V came to 9 bases and at J to 6 bases, leaving 7 bases not matched to a gene. Germline V gene data show CDR1 as SEHNR and CDR2 as FQNEAQ (reference sequence). This CDR3 spans 14 amino acids. CDR3: CARSGLAPPGELFF. CDR3 in DNA: TGTGCCAGGTCGGGACTAGCGCCCCCCGGGGAGCTGTTTTTT.

This clone was picked up many times. The chain joins TRBV7-8 to TRBJ1-2, with a tentative D call TRBD1 (5 bases). The CDR3 covers 13 residues. The V and J ends lost 8 bases and 8 bases respectively, with 18 bases between them. Per germline, CDR1 SGHVS and CDR2 FQNEAQ. The CDR3 loop is CASQQRPSGGYTF. The CDR3 bases are TGTGCCAGCCAACAGCGCCCCTCAGGGGGCTACACCTTC. The whole variable domain, filled in from reference TRBV7-8 and TRBJ1-2, reads GAGVSQSPRYKVAKRGQDVALRCDPISGHVSLFWYQQALGQGPEFLTYFQNEAQLDKSGLPSDRFFAERPEGSVSTLKIQRTQQEDSAVYLCASQQRPSGGYTFGSGTRLTVV.

CDR3 coding DNA: TGTGCCAGCAGTTACGGGGCCACAGGGCTTGACACTGAAGCTTTCTTT. Amino acid sequence: CASSYGATGLDTEAFF. V and J are TRBV6-5 and TRBJ1-1; a possible D gene is TRBD1 (6 bases). This CDR3 is 16 amino acids long. V was cut by 2 bases and J by 3 bases, with 16 bases left in between. CDR1 is MNHEY, CDR2 SVGAGI, per germline.

This chain joins TRBV18 and TRBJ2-7; 12 bases map to TRBD2. The junction had 3 bases not matched to a gene; V was cut back by 0 bases and J by 0 bases. The CDR3 is 17 amino acids. Germline values: CDR1 KGHSH, CDR2 LQKENI. CDR3 nucleotide sequence: TGTGCCAGCTCACCACCTGTGACTAGCGGGAGCTCCTACGAGCAGTACTTC. Protein: CASSPPVTSGSSYEQYF.

V usage is TRBV7-9 and J usage is TRBJ2-3; 9 positions agree with TRBD2. V lost 5 bases, J lost 1 base, and 10 bases stayed unmatched. The CDR3 length is 17 residues. Germline CDR1 and CDR2: SEHNR and FQNEAQ (reference sequence). CDR3 in DNA: TGTGCCAGCAGCCCTTCCATAGCGGGGGCACGCACAGATACGCAGTATTTT. It specifies CASSPSIAGARTDTQYF.

V gene TRBV27 combines with J gene TRBJ1-4; perhaps TRBD1 as D (5 bases). Trimming removed 6 bases from V and 11 bases from J, with 25 bases in between. The CDR3 runs to 16 residues. The V gene's germline CDR1 is MNHEY and CDR2 SMNVEV (reference sequence). This CDR3 reads CASSPWGEGSQRKLFF. The CDR3 bases are TGTGCCAGCAGCCCGTGGGGGGAGGGGAGCCAGAGGAAACTGTTTTTT.

The CDR3 sequence: CASTWMRTSGSPAPYEQYF. The CDR3 nucleotides read TGTGCCAGCACTTGGATGCGGACTAGCGGGAGTCCAGCTCCCTACGAGCAGTACTTC. The V gene is TRBV5-4, the J gene TRBJ2-7, with 13 bases matching TRBD2. Looked up from germline, CDR1 is SGHNT and CDR2 is YYREEE (reference sequence). The J segment lost 2 bases and the V segment lost 6 bases, leaving 17 bases of the junction unmatched. The CDR3 has 19 amino acids.